The rows below give T cell receptor beta chains drawn from one sample of a study of blood T cell repertoires in COVID-19. Sequenced by immunoSEQ multiplex PCR; TCRdb stores in-frame clones only, minus some. This sample has more than 350,000 clones, with roughly 88% found just once. The sample was PBMCs or T cells enriched from blood (not recorded which). Source of these receptors: a woman under 30 who had been exposed to COVID-19. Both conserved end residues are part of each CDR3. A D gene is named only where the DNA matches it firmly. Clone size is stated in some rows and not others, as once, few, many or a class when expanded.

D: .
V: TRBV28
size: .
J: TRBJ2-7
DNA: TGTGCCAGCAGCCGACAGCGCCCCTACGAGCAGTACTTC
CDR3: CASSRQRPYEQYF

D: .
V: TRBV7-9
size: .
J: TRBJ2-7
DNA: TGTGCCAGCAGCTTAGCGGGACTCACCTACGAGCAGTACTTC
CDR3: CASSLAGLTYEQYF

D: .
V: TRBV9
size: .
J: TRBJ2-2
DNA: TGTGCCAGCAGCGTAGCTTTCTTGAACACCGGGGAGCTGTTTTTT
CDR3: CASSVAFLNTGELFF

D: .
V: TRBV5-1
size: .
J: TRBJ2-1
DNA: TGCGCCAGCAGCCAGACAGTCCCCTCCTACAATGAGCAGTTCTTC
CDR3: CASSQTVPSYNEQFF

D: TRBD1
V: TRBV28
size: .
J: TRBJ2-7
DNA: TGTGCCAGCAGTTTGGGGGACAGGGACGAGCAGTACTTC
CDR3: CASSLGDRDEQYF

D: TRBD1
V: TRBV2
size: .
J: TRBJ2-7
DNA: TGTGCCAGCAGCGGACAGGCCCGCCGCGAGCAGTACTTC
CDR3: CASSGQARREQYF

D: TRBD1
V: TRBV3-1/TRBV3-2
size: .
J: TRBJ2-1
DNA: TGTGCCAGCAGCTTCCGGGACAGGGGGCATAATGAGCAGTTCTTC
CDR3: CASSFRDRGHNEQFF

D: .
V: TRBV7-9
size: .
J: TRBJ1-2
DNA: TGTGCCAGCAGCTTACTGGACGGGGATGGCTACACCTTC
CDR3: CASSLLDGDGYTF

D: .
V: TRBV27
size: .
J: TRBJ1-5
DNA: TGTGCCAGCGGAGGGGAGGTTTGGGGTCAGCCCCAGCATTTT
CDR3: CASGGEVWGQPQHF

D: TRBD1
V: TRBV3-1/TRBV3-2
size: .
J: TRBJ2-7
DNA: TGTGCCAGCAGCCGGGGGAACAGGGGTCCCGGAACCGGCCTTTACGAGCAGTACTTC
CDR3: CASSRGNRGPGTGLYEQYF

D: TRBD2
V: TRBV6-5
size: .
J: TRBJ2-3
DNA: TGTGCCACCTATAGCGGGAGGGAGGGGTATACGCAGTATTTT
CDR3: CATYSGREGYTQYF

D: TRBD1
V: TRBV28
size: .
J: TRBJ1-2
DNA: TGTGCCAGCAGTTATCAGGGGGCCGACTATGGCTACACCTTC
CDR3: CASSYQGADYGYTF

D: TRBD2
V: TRBV7-3
size: .
J: TRBJ2-3
DNA: TGTGCCAGCAGCTCGACTAGCGATTCGACAGATACGCAGTATTTT
CDR3: CASSSTSDSTDTQYF

D: .
V: TRBV28
size: once
J: TRBJ2-7
DNA: TGTGCCAGCAGCATGGGACACTGGCGGCAGTACTTC
CDR3: CASSMGHWRQYF

D: TRBD1
V: TRBV5-1
size: .
J: TRBJ1-1
DNA: TGCGCCAGCAGCAGGGACAGGAACACTGAAGCTTTCTTT
CDR3: CASSRDRNTEAFF

D: TRBD2
V: TRBV30
size: few
J: TRBJ2-7
DNA: TGTGCCTGGAACGGGGGGGGGCAGTACGAGCAGTACTTC
CDR3: CAWNGGGQYEQYF

D: TRBD1
V: TRBV28
size: .
J: TRBJ2-5
DNA: TGTGCCAGCAGTACCGACAGGGCCGAGACCCAGTACTTC
CDR3: CASSTDRAETQYF

D: .
V: TRBV25-1
size: .
J: TRBJ1-1
DNA: TGTGCCAGCAGTGGGCGACAGGTTTCCATTAACACTGAAGCTTTCTTT
CDR3: CASSGRQVSINTEAFF

D: .
V: TRBV28
size: .
J: TRBJ2-1
DNA: TGTGCCAGCAGTTTATTGGGGGGCTCCTACAATGAGCAGTTCTTC
CDR3: CASSLLGGSYNEQFF

D: TRBD2
V: TRBV6-2/TRBV6-3
size: .
J: TRBJ2-3
DNA: TGTGCCAGCAGTTTACCAAGGACTAGCGGCACAGATACGCAGTATTTT
CDR3: CASSLPRTSGTDTQYF

D: TRBD1
V: TRBV10-1
size: .
J: TRBJ2-7
DNA: TGCGCCAGCAGTGACTTCGGACAGGTTATGTGCTACGAGCAGTACTTC
CDR3: CASSDFGQVMCYEQYF

D: TRBD1
V: TRBV28
size: .
J: TRBJ1-5
DNA: TGTGCCAGCAGGACAGGGGGCAATCAGCCCCAGCATTTT
CDR3: CASRTGGNQPQHF

D: .
V: TRBV6-5
size: .
J: TRBJ1-1
DNA: TGTGCCAGCAGTTGGGGACAAGCGAACACTGAAGCTTTCTTT
CDR3: CASSWGQANTEAFF

D: .
V: TRBV10-3
size: .
J: TRBJ1-2
DNA: TGTGCCATCAATGAGGGCAACTATGGCTACACCTTC
CDR3: CAINEGNYGYTF

D: .
V: TRBV6-2/TRBV6-3
size: .
J: TRBJ1-6
DNA: TGTGCCAGCAGTTACGGGCGGGGGGCAAATTCACCCCTCCACTTT
CDR3: CASSYGRGANSPLHF

D: .
V: TRBV3-1/TRBV3-2
size: .
J: TRBJ1-2
DNA: TGTGCCAGCAGCCAAGTAGCATTTGGCTACACCTTC
CDR3: CASSQVAFGYTF

D: TRBD1
V: TRBV28
size: .
J: TRBJ1-3
DNA: TGTGCCAGCAGCCGACAGGGGATCGGGAACACCATATATTTT
CDR3: CASSRQGIGNTIYF

D: .
V: TRBV3-1/TRBV3-2
size: .
J: TRBJ2-7
DNA: TGTGCCAGCAGCCAAGTTTCAGGCTACGAGCAGTACTTC
CDR3: CASSQVSGYEQYF

D: TRBD2
V: TRBV19
size: .
J: TRBJ2-1
DNA: TGTGCCAGTCTAGCGGGGTACAATGAGCAGTTCTTC
CDR3: CASLAGYNEQFF

D: .
V: TRBV15
size: .
J: TRBJ1-2
DNA: TGTGCCACCCAGGGCCCGGGTGCCTATGGCTACACCTTC
CDR3: CATQGPGAYGYTF

D: TRBD1
V: TRBV11-2
size: .
J: TRBJ2-2
DNA: TGTGCCAGCAGCAGAACAGGGGACGGGGAGCTGTTTTTT
CDR3: CASSRTGDGELFF

D: TRBD2
V: TRBV5-1
size: .
J: TRBJ2-7
DNA: TGCGCCAGCAGCTTGGACGTGACTAGCGGGGACGACGAGCAGTACTTC
CDR3: CASSLDVTSGDDEQYF